This entry features one TCR beta chain sequence. This entry is derived from a study of CD8+ T cells in alopecia areata. V was pared by 4 bases and J by 4 bases, with 13 bases between. The CDR3 has 13 residues. Germline V gives CDR1 SQVTM, CDR2 ANQGSEA. Following RNA extraction, reverse transcription yielded cDNA that acted as the sequencing template. The repertoire was sequenced with immunoSEQ multiplex PCR; TCRdb's copy has only in-frame clones and lacks some. The repertoire holds 180,000 or so clones, with 63% as singletons. The sample was CD4+ T cells sorted from blood, taken at week 0. The gene calls are TRBV29-1 and TRBJ1-2, with TRBD1 as a possible D gene (6 bases). The receptor's source is a human donor with alopecia areata. CDR3 amino acids: CSVGGGSGYGYTF. CDR3 nucleotides: TGCAGCGTTGGAGGGGGGTCGGGCTATGGCTACACCTTC.